This entry lists 18 T cell receptor beta chains sequenced from one sample in a study of OX40 agonist ivuxolimab in advanced cancers. The assay was immunoSEQ multiplex PCR, and TCRdb's table has in-frame clones only and misses some. The table includes tens of thousands of clones, roughly 80% detected once. Specimen: CD4+ or CD8+ T cells sorted from blood, collected in a trial of the OX40 agonist ivuxolimab. The receptors were sampled from an adult with an advanced solid tumor such as melanoma, head and neck, liver or kidney cancer.

The V gene is TRBV2, the J gene TRBJ1-2; no clear D gene. From germline, CDR1 is SNHLY and CDR2 FYNNEI. V lost 6 bases and J 3 bases, leaving 11 bases between the germline ends. This CDR3 is built from 13 residues. The CDR3 DNA follows: TGTGCCAGCAGGGCCGGACGCGACTATGGCTACACCTTC. Residues: CASRAGRDYGYTF.

CDR3 in DNA: TGCGCCAGCAGCCAAGATTCTGGCCCGGCGGAGACCCAGTACTTC. Translation gives CASSQDSGPAETQYF. The V gene is TRBV4-3, the J gene TRBJ2-5; D ambiguous. Per germline, CDR1 LGHNA and CDR2 YSLEER. The CDR3 is made up of 15 amino acids. V shed 0 bases and J shed 5 bases, with 13 bases lying between them.

This rearrangement joins TRBV19 to TRBJ1-5; D call uncertain. Germline V lookup: CDR1 LNHDA, CDR2 SQIVND (reference sequence). Trimming removed 7 bases from V and 4 bases from J, with 11 bases in between. The CDR3 is 13 residues long. CDR3 loop: CASKNARNQPQHF. In nucleotides, the CDR3 is TGTGCCAGTAAGAATGCCCGTAATCAGCCCCAGCATTTT.

The chain couples TRBV7-2 to TRBJ1-2; 7 bases map to TRBD1. The CDR3 contains 14 residues. V trimming: 5 bases; J trimming: 6 bases; junction bases outside the gene matches: 9. CDR1 and CDR2 (germline): SGHTA, FQGNSA. CDR3: CASSPSQGVDGYTF. CDR3 nucleotide sequence: TGTGCCAGCAGCCCCTCCCAGGGGGTGGATGGCTACACCTTC.

The rearrangement links TRBV2 to TRBJ2-3; D is perhaps TRBD1 or TRBD2 (6 bases each). Looked up from germline, CDR1 is SNHLY and CDR2 is FYNNEI. V was pared by 4 bases and J by 5 bases, with 13 bases between. This CDR3 contains 14 residues. The DNA for the CDR3 is TGTGCCAGCAGTGCCGGGGGCCGTGGAGATACGCAGTATTTT. Translated: CASSAGGRGDTQYF.

On this clone itself: An end of the junction differs from the germline gene, which may be a read error. The chain employs TRBV6-4 and TRBJ2-2, with D possibly being TRBD2 (5 bases). Germline V gives CDR1 MRHNA, CDR2 SNTAGT. The CDR3 totals 18 residues. The CDR3: CASSDSFSVTLNTGELFF. The CDR3 coding sequence is TGTGCCAGCAGCGACTCGTTTAGCGTCACACTGAACACCGGGGAGCTGTTTTTT.

The sample holds a few counts of this clone. CDR3 coding DNA: TGTGCCAGCAGCCCCACTTGGAGGGAGAGCTCCTACAATGAGCAGTTCTTC. Amino acid sequence: CASSPTWRESSYNEQFF. The chain joins TRBV7-9 to TRBJ2-1; perhaps TRBD2 as D (6 bases). The length of the CDR3 is 17 residues. Trimming took off 5 bases at V and 0 bases at J, with 17 bases between the two ends. The V gene's germline CDR1 is SEHNR and CDR2 FQNEAQ (reference sequence).

The rearrangement joins TRBV6-5 to TRBJ2-7; 8 bases agree with TRBD1. V shed 8 bases and J 1 base; nucleotides not matched to a gene: 10. Germline loops: CDR1 MNHEY, CDR2 SVGAGI. This CDR3 spans 15 amino acids. CDR3 loop: CASSVGQGGSYEQYV. The CDR3 bases are TGTGCCAGCTCCGTCGGACAGGGAGGTTCCTACGAGCAGTACGTC.

The V gene is TRBV6-5, the J gene TRBJ2-7; no definite D call. In germline, CDR1 is MNHEY, CDR2 SVGAGI. The CDR3 has 14 residues. V lost 0 bases to trimming and J lost 2 bases, with 8 bases between them. CDR3 in DNA: TGTGCCAGCAGTTACTCATACACAGCCTACGAGCAGTACTTC. Translating it yields CASSYSYTAYEQYF.

The chain is built from TRBV5-3 and TRBJ1-6; TRBD1 might be the D (5 bases). TRBV5-3 is noted as an ORF with a role that remains uncertain. This CDR3 comprises 14 residues. Between the trimmed V and J ends, which lost 3 bases and 7 bases, there was a span of 11 bases. CDR3 in amino acids: CARSCGTVNSPLHF. CDR3 bases: TGTGCCAGAAGCTGCGGGACGGTGAATTCACCCCTCCACTTT.

The chain links TRBV6-5 to TRBJ1-6; possibly TRBD1 for D (6 bases). In germline, CDR1 is MNHEY, CDR2 SVGAGI. The CDR3 sequence is 15 residues long. Trimming took off 5 bases at V and 8 bases at J, with 16 bases between the two ends. CDR3 sequence: CASSHPAGADSPLHF. CDR3 DNA: TGTGCCAGCAGTCACCCGGCGGGGGCGGATTCACCCCTCCACTTT.

The chain joins TRBV6-5 to TRBJ2-3; 8 nucleotides match TRBD1. V lost 7 bases, J lost 1 base, and 7 bases stayed unmatched. CDR1 MNHEY and CDR2 SVGAGI come from the germline V gene. This CDR3 contains 15 residues. CDR3 protein: CASTRQGLGTDTQYF. CDR3 DNA: TGTGCCAGCACCCGACAGGGGTTGGGCACAGATACGCAGTATTTT.

The V call is TRBV5-6, the J call TRBJ2-5, with D possibly called TRBD1 or TRBD2 (6 bases each). Germline loops: CDR1 SGHDT, CDR2 YYEEEE. The CDR3 sequence is 14 residues long. Trimming stripped 2 bases from V and 5 bases from J, with 13 bases between. CDR3 in DNA: TGTGCCAGCAGCTTTCGTGGGGGGCTGGAGACCCAGTACTTC. Protein: CASSFRGGLETQYF. The full variable domain, with the rest looked up from reference TRBV5-6 and TRBJ2-5, is DAGVTQSPTHLIKTRGQQVTLRCSPKSGHDTVSWYQQALGQGPQFIFQYYEEEERQRGNFPDRFSGHQFPNYSSELNVNALLLGDSALYLCASSFRGGLETQYFGPGTRLLVL.

The chain employs TRBV7-2 and TRBJ2-3, with 8 bases that match TRBD2. Trimming at V came to 7 bases and at J to 3 bases, leaving 6 bases not matched to a gene. The CDR3 length is 14 residues. Germline CDR1 SGHTA, CDR2 FQGNSA. The CDR3 coding sequence is TGTGCCAGCACGGGCGGGAGGAGGACAGATACGCAGTATTTT. This translates into CASTGGRRTDTQYF.

V is TRBV18 and J is TRBJ2-2; unclear D gene. The V end lost 2 bases, the J end lost 1 base, and 11 bases lay between the germline ends. Germline assignment: CDR1 KGHSH and CDR2 LQKENI. This CDR3 has 16 residues. The CDR3 nucleotides read TGTGCCAGCTCACCAGCGACACCCCAGAACACCGGGGAGCTGTTTTTT. Encoded protein: CASSPATPQNTGELFF.

J is TRBJ2-5 and V is TRBV5-5; 7 bases map to TRBD1. CDR3 length: 14 amino acids. The V gene's germline CDR1 is SGHKS and CDR2 YYEKEE (reference sequence). The junction had 3 bases not matched to a gene; V was cut back by 2 bases and J by 2 bases. The CDR3 here is CASSFTGQQETQYF. The DNA for the CDR3 is TGTGCCAGCAGCTTCACGGGACAGCAAGAGACCCAGTACTTC.

The rearrangement uses TRBV7-9 and TRBJ1-1, with D hard to call. CDR1 is SEHNR, CDR2 FQNEAQ, per germline (reference sequence). The V and J ends lost 1 base and 2 bases respectively, with 8 bases between them. The CDR3 is 14 residues long. The chain's CDR3 is CASSLVPGNTEAFF. CDR3 nucleotide sequence: TGTGCCAGCAGCTTAGTCCCCGGAAACACTGAAGCTTTCTTT. The variable domain in full, completed from reference TRBV7-9 and TRBJ1-1, reads DTGVSQNPRHKITKRGQNVTFRCDPISEHNRLYWYRQTLGQGPEFLTYFQNEAQLEKSRLLSDRFSAERPKGSFSTLEIQRTEQGDSAMYLCASSLVPGNTEAFFGQGTRLTVV.

The gene calls are TRBV19 and TRBJ1-1; TRBD1 is a possible D gene (6 bases). Germline V gene data show CDR1 as LNHDA and CDR2 as SQIVND (reference sequence). CDR3 size: 17 residues. V was shortened by 7 bases and J by 3 bases, with 24 bases between the two germline ends. The CDR3 nucleotides read TGTGCCAGTACCACCCGCCTAAGGGGGAGGAAGCACACTGAAGCTTTCTTT. Encoded protein: CASTTRLRGRKHTEAFF.